This is a list of T cell receptor beta chains from one sample in a study of blood T cell repertoires in COVID-19. Repertoires were generated with immunoSEQ multiplex PCR, while TCRdb's copy carries only in-frame clones and drops some. In the table there are approximately 73,000 clones, about 89% of which are singletons. The sample consisted of peripheral blood. The receptors derive from an older woman with acute or convalescent COVID-19. The CDR3 runs from the conserved cysteine through the conserved F or W. The D gene is left open where the match is weak. Some rows mark clone size as missing; the rest say once, few, many or name a class of expanded clone.

v_gene,j_gene,abundance,d_gene,CDR3aa,CDR3nt
TRBV12-3/TRBV12-4,TRBJ1-1,once,NA,CASTSGLNTEAFF,TGTGCCAGCACCTCAGGCCTGAACACTGAAGCTTTCTTT
TRBV2,TRBJ2-3,NA,NA,CASSTGFDTQYF,TGTGCCAGCTCGACCGGGTTTGATACGCAGTATTTT
TRBV28,TRBJ2-3,NA,NA,CASNEGSSTDTQYF,TGTGCCAGCAATGAGGGTTCCAGCACAGATACGCAGTATTTT
TRBV2,TRBJ1-4,NA,NA,CASSIQGYNEKLFF,TGTGCCAGCAGCATACAGGGTTATAATGAAAAACTGTTTTTT
TRBV12-3/TRBV12-4,TRBJ1-4,NA,NA,CASRQQSNEKLFF,TGTGCCAGCAGACAGCAGAGTAATGAAAAACTGTTTTTT
TRBV6-2/TRBV6-3,TRBJ2-5,NA,NA,CASSSGGAQGDYQETQYF,TGTGCCAGCAGTTCCGGGGGTGCGCAGGGAGATTATCAAGAGACCCAGTACTTC
TRBV3-1/TRBV3-2,TRBJ2-3,NA,TRBD2,CASSQTLAGGPWGTQYF,TGTGCCAGCAGCCAAACGCTTGCGGGGGGCCCCTGGGGTACGCAGTATTTT
TRBV7-6,TRBJ2-7,NA,TRBD1,CASSLRQGGYEQYF,TGTGCCAGCAGCTTAAGACAGGGGGGATACGAGCAGTACTTC
TRBV5-1,TRBJ1-2,NA,NA,CASSPSAGHNYGYTF,TGCGCCAGCAGTCCGTCCGCGGGGCACAATTATGGCTACACCTTC
TRBV25-1,TRBJ1-4,NA,NA,CASSEWRGEEEKLFF,TGTGCCAGCAGTGAATGGAGAGGGGAGGAAGAAAAACTGTTTTTT
TRBV18,TRBJ1-5,once,NA,CASSPPGGRHQPQHF,TGTGCCAGCTCACCCCCGGGGGGTCGCCATCAGCCCCAGCATTTT
TRBV6-2/TRBV6-3,TRBJ2-7,NA,TRBD2,CASSSYITSGTYEQYF,TGTGCCAGCAGTTCGTACATTACTAGCGGGACGTACGAGCAGTACTTC
TRBV7-9,TRBJ1-1,NA,NA,CASSLSESEAFF,TGTGCCAGCAGCTTATCCGAGTCTGAAGCTTTCTTT
TRBV7-9,TRBJ2-1,NA,TRBD1,CASSYAGQGLVQFF,TGTGCCAGCAGCTACGCGGGACAGGGGTTGGTGCAGTTCTTC
TRBV10-3,TRBJ1-2,NA,TRBD1,CAISESTGGNYGYTF,TGTGCCATCAGTGAGTCGACAGGGGGAAACTATGGCTACACCTTC
TRBV27,TRBJ2-3,NA,NA,CASSLRGTDTQYF,TGTGCCAGCAGTTTACGGGGCACAGATACGCAGTATTTT
TRBV7-9,TRBJ1-6,NA,TRBD1,CASSYDRVGSPLHF,TGTGCCAGCAGCTACGACAGGGTGGGTTCACCCCTCCACTTT
TRBV28,TRBJ2-7,NA,NA,CASISGEPFSYEQYF,TGTGCCAGTATTAGCGGAGAGCCTTTTTCCTACGAGCAGTACTTC